The T cell receptor (beta chain) described here comes from a study of OX40 agonist ivuxolimab in advanced cancers. Looking at the study overall: Ivuxolimab was a fully human IgG2 agonistic monoclonal antibody targeting the costimulatory receptor OX40 (CD134). Intravenous ivuxolimab was administered to patients every 2 weeks at six dose levels: 0.01, 0.1, 0.3, 1.5, 3 and 10 mg/kg. The point of sequencing TCRbeta in the periphery was to test whether ivuxolimab changed TCR sequence diversity and drove clonal T-cell expansion. Of the roughly 51 dose-escalation patients, hepatocellular carcinoma was present in around 20, melanoma in approximately 15, renal cell carcinoma in 9 and head and neck cancer in 9. Partial responses occurred in three dose-escalation patients, of whom one had hepatocellular carcinoma and two had cutaneous melanoma. The paper covers the monotherapy dose-escalation part of the phase I ivuxolimab trial, which included N ≈ 52 patients. A male proportion of nearly 85% and a mean age of approximately 62 years, ranging from roughly 23 to 90, were recorded for the dose-escalation cohort. Patients were allowed to have had prior anti-PD-1, anti-PD-L1 or anti-CTLA-4 therapy, and roughly two fifths of the dose-escalation patients had been treated with checkpoint inhibitors. Broader findings and caveats from the paper: In partial responders in the 0.1-3.0 mg/kg groups, normalized peripheral clonal expansion was found to be among the lowest, especially among CD8+ T cells. At doses from 0.1 to 3.0 mg/kg, clonal expansion was seen in both CD4+ and CD8+ blood T cells between baseline and week 6. Low levels of normalized T-cell clonal expansion were also seen in some nonresponding patients. The antigen specificity of the peripheral T cells that underwent clonal expansion was not determined. After ivuxolimab, more expanded clones were found on average in CD8+ T cells than in CD4+ T cells.

The CDR3 has 15 amino acids, counting the end cysteine and phenylalanine. The kept DNA is CDR3 alone, 45 bases in frame from the first base. Taken from the germline V gene, the CDR1 and CDR2 loops are SQVTM and ANQGSEA. The junction shows trimming of 1 base on V and 0 bases on J, plus 10 bases between the germline ends. Patients with a history of autoimmune disease or receiving systemic immunosuppression were excluded from the trial. In every dose cohort, peripheral blood was drawn for TCR sequencing at baseline, cycle 4 day 1, and cycle 7 day 1. Samples came from an open-label, multicenter, first-in-human phase I dose-escalation trial of ivuxolimab. Adults with locally advanced or metastatic melanoma, renal cell, hepatocellular, or head and neck squamous cell carcinoma were enrolled in the trial. Before TCR sequencing, CD4+ T cells and CD8+ T cells from peripheral blood were sorted into separate populations.

Genomic DNA was isolated from the sorted cells so that the TCRbeta CDR3 region could be sequenced. The immunoSEQ Assay was used to sequence the TCRbeta CDR3 regions. The source is immuneACCESS, and TCRdb retained only in-frame sequences with V and J called. Part of the clones is not carried over; for the studies checked, unresolved V genes explain less than half of this, and the remainder is unexplained. For this sample the table gives tens of thousands of clones, of which roughly nine tenths were detected only once. More than 0.5% of the sample rests with the top ten. As regards this clone: It has no known antigen specificity. Per-nucleotide qualities are absent, and no much larger clonotype sits a single base away.

The chain links TRBV29-1 with TRBJ2-1; a weak D assignment points to TRBD2 (5 bases agree). The source of this sequence is an adult with an advanced solid tumor such as melanoma, head and neck, liver or kidney cancer. The sample was CD4+ or CD8+ T cells sorted from blood, taken in a trial of the OX40 agonist ivuxolimab. In nucleotides, the sequence is TGCAGCGTTGAAGGACGCGGGCTCTCCTACAATGAGCAGTTCTTC. Its protein reads: CSVEGRGLSYNEQFF.